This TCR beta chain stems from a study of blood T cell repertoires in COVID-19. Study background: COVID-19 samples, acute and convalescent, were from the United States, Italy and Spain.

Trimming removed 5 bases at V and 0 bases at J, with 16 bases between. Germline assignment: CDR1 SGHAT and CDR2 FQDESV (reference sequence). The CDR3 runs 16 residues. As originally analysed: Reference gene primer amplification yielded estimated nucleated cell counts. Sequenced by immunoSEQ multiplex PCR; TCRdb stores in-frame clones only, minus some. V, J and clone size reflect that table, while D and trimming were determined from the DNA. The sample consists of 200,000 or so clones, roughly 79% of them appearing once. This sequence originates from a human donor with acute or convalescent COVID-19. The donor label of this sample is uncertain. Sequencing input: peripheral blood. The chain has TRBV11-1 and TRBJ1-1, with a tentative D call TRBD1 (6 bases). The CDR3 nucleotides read TGTGCCAGCAGCCCCTTGGACAGTATTATGAACACTGAAGCTTTCTTT. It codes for CASSPLDSIMNTEAFF.